This entry lists 26 T cell receptor beta chains sequenced from one sample in a study of cytomegalovirus exposure and HLA in healthy donors. Primers: 60 Vbeta forward and 13 Jbeta reverse. Libraries were prepared by immunoSEQ multiplex PCR; TCRdb keeps only in-frame clonotypes and omits some of them. The repertoire has approximately 150,000 clones, roughly 81% of them found once; the top ten carry roughly 1.6%. The material sequenced was PBMCs. The receptors were gathered from a female donor in good health and CMV-seronegative.

The rearrangement links TRBV9 to TRBJ2-3; maybe TRBD2 (5 bases). The germline V gene encodes CDR1 SGDLS and CDR2 YYNGEE. Deletions cut 4 bases from V and 3 bases from J, with 9 bases between. The CDR3 is 13 amino acids. The CDR3 DNA reads as TGTGCCAGCAGCCCCCGGGGAACAGATACGCAGTATTTT. Encoded protein: CASSPRGTDTQYF.

This chain links TRBV27 with TRBJ1-2, with a weak D call TRBD1 (5 bases). Trimming stripped 2 bases from V and 2 bases from J, with 15 bases between. The CDR3 covers 16 residues. Germline CDR1 and CDR2: MNHEY and SMNVEV (reference sequence). CDR3 DNA sequence: TGTGCCAGCAGTTTAAATGCCGCGGGGCGGAACTATGGCTACACCTTC. Residues: CASSLNAAGRNYGYTF.

This clone was detected only a few times. The chain joins TRBV18 to TRBJ1-1, with TRBD1 as a possible D gene (5 bases). The ends were cut back, 2 bases at V and 1 base at J, with 11 bases in the middle. This CDR3 has 15 residues. Germline values: CDR1 KGHSH, CDR2 LQKENI. DNA for the CDR3: TGTGCCAGCTCACCAGACAGAACCCAGAACACTGAAGCTTTCTTT. This encodes CASSPDRTQNTEAFF.

The genes are TRBV9 and TRBJ1-5; a possible D gene is TRBD1 (6 bases). Germline-derived CDR1 and CDR2 are SGDLS and YYNGEE. The CDR3 sequence is 14 residues long. Trimming shortened V by 0 bases and J by 5 bases, and 9 bases separated the two germline ends. CDR3 sequence (DNA): TGTGCCAGCAGCGTAGGGGGGGGCGATCAGCCCCAGCATTTT. Protein sequence: CASSVGGGDQPQHF. The full variable domain, its missing parts supplied by reference TRBV9 and TRBJ1-5, is DSGVTQTPKHLITATGQRVTLRCSPRSGDLSVYWYQQSLDQGLQFLIQYYNGEERAKGNILERFSAQQFPDLHSELNLSSLELGDSALYFCASSVGGGDQPQHFGDGTRLSIL.

The rearrangement joins TRBV28 to TRBJ1-2, with TRBD1 matching over 7 bases. Unmatched junction bases numbered 9, after V lost 3 bases and J lost 8 bases. This CDR3 region has 14 residues. Germline V gives CDR1 MDHEN, CDR2 SYDVKM. CDR3 loop: CASSFEGATRGYTF. The CDR3 DNA sequence: TGTGCCAGCAGTTTTGAGGGGGCTACGAGGGGCTACACCTTC.

This chain links TRBV28 with TRBJ1-1; 12 nucleotides match TRBD1. CDR3 length equals 14 residues. V dropped 5 bases and J dropped 10; count of bases not matched to a gene: 8. Germline V gives CDR1 MDHEN, CDR2 SYDVKM. The CDR3 DNA sequence: TGTGCCAGCAGTGTCTCCGGGACAGGGGGCATAGCTTTCTTT. Translated: CASSVSGTGGIAFF.

The chain couples TRBV9 to TRBJ1-1; TRBD1 matches 9 bases. CDR3 length equals 15 residues. V lost 3 bases to trimming and J lost 3 bases; unmatched junction nucleotides: 6. In germline, CDR1 is SGDLS, CDR2 YYNGEE. CDR3 nucleotides: TGTGCCAGCAGCGCCGTACAGGGGGCATACACTGAAGCTTTCTTT. Its translation: CASSAVQGAYTEAFF.

This sequence joins TRBV5-1 and TRBJ2-2, with D maybe TRBD2 (5 bases). The CDR3 has 15 residues. V was clipped by 4 bases and J by 1 base, with 11 bases between them. CDR1 is SGHRS, CDR2 YFSETQ, per germline. In nucleotides, the CDR3 is TGCGCCAGCAGCGGGGAGTGGGGGAACACCGGGGAGCTGTTTTTT. As protein: CASSGEWGNTGELFF.

Comment on this clone: An end of the junction differs from the germline gene, which may be a read error. The rearrangement uses TRBV30 and TRBJ2-5, with 8 bases matching TRBD1. CDR3 size: 11 residues. CDR1 is GTSNPN, CDR2 SVGIG, per germline (reference sequence). This CDR3 reads CAWTGQETQYF. The DNA of the CDR3 is TGTGCGTGGACAGGGCAAGAGACCCAGTACTTC.

The gene calls are TRBV2 and TRBJ2-1; TRBD2 agrees at 11 bases. Germline CDR1 is SNHLY and CDR2 is FYNNEI. The length of the CDR3 is 13 residues. The V gene end was trimmed by 5 bases and the J gene end by 9 bases; junction bases not matched to a gene: 3. The CDR3 here is CASSLGLAGEQFF. The CDR3 DNA follows: TGTGCCAGCAGTCTTGGACTAGCGGGTGAGCAGTTCTTC.

The chain carries TRBV5-1 and TRBJ2-7; 9 bases are shared with TRBD2. V was pared by 0 bases and J by 9 bases, with 16 bases of the junction left unmatched. CDR3 size: 17 residues. Germline CDR1 and CDR2: SGHRS and YFSETQ. The CDR3 DNA follows: TGCGCCAGCAGCTTGGGTCTCGGGACTAGCTACCTACGAGGGCAGTACTTC. It translates to CASSLGLGTSYLRGQYF.

This clone has a single count. V usage is TRBV19 and J usage is TRBJ2-1; tentatively, D is TRBD2 (6 bases). The CDR3 consists of 12 residues. Trimming removed 7 bases at V and 7 bases at J, with 11 bases between. The germline CDR1 and CDR2 sequences are LNHDA and SQIVND (reference sequence). CDR3 sequence: CASTGGGNEQFF. CDR3 coding DNA: TGTGCCAGTACGGGTGGAGGGAATGAGCAGTTCTTC.

The chain joins TRBV15 to TRBJ2-3; TRBD2 matches at 13 bases. The germline V gene has CDR1 LNHNV and CDR2 YYDKDF (reference sequence). V was pared by 8 bases and J by 4 bases, with 21 bases of the junction left unmatched. This CDR3 has 20 amino acids. Written as DNA, the CDR3 is TGTGCCACCGAACCCTCTCGAGGACTAGCGGGAGCCCGAGACGCAGATACGCAGTATTTT. Its protein product is CATEPSRGLAGARDADTQYF.

This chain joins TRBV5-4 and TRBJ1-2; D is unresolved. Germline lookup yields CDR1 SGHNT and CDR2 YYREEE (reference sequence). The CDR3 extends over 14 amino acids. V dropped 0 bases and J dropped 10 bases, with 16 bases sitting between them. CDR3 amino acids: CASSLVGTMEDYTF. The CDR3 coding sequence is TGTGCCAGCAGCTTGGTTGGCACTATGGAGGACTACACCTTC.

This clone was found once. V is TRBV7-3 and J is TRBJ2-1; 13 bases fit TRBD2. Germline V CDR1 and CDR2: SGHTA, FQGTGA. V lost 4 bases, J lost 5 bases, and 5 bases stayed unmatched. This CDR3 comprises 16 residues. In DNA form, the CDR3 reads TGTGCCAGCAGCTCTGCCGGGACTAGCGGGAACAATGAGCAGTTCTTC. Amino acids: CASSSAGTSGNNEQFF. The variable domain in full, completed from reference TRBV7-3 and TRBJ2-1, reads GAGVSQTPSNKVTEKGKYVELRCDPISGHTALYWYRQSLGQGPEFLIYFQGTGAADDSGLPNDRFFAVRPEGSVSTLKIQRTERGDSAVYLCASSSAGTSGNNEQFFGPGTRLTVL.

With regard to this clone: The conserved closing phenylalanine or tryptophan is absent in this CDR3, likely reflecting a read error. The chain joins TRBV7-8 to TRBJ1-2; 9 nucleotides line up with TRBD1. The CDR3 consists of 14 residues. The germline V gene has CDR1 SGHVS and CDR2 FQNEAQ. V lost 4 bases, J lost 5 bases, and 5 bases stayed unmatched. CDR3 residues: CASSSGDRAYGYTL. CDR3 DNA: TGTGCCAGCAGCTCCGGGGACAGGGCGTATGGCTACACCCTC.

This clone has more than one count but fewer than ten. V and J are TRBV6-5 and TRBJ2-7; maybe TRBD2 (5 bases). The CDR3 is 15 amino acids. CDR1 MNHEY and CDR2 SVGAGI come from the germline V gene. V shed 3 bases and J shed 2 bases, with 14 bases lying between them. The CDR3 coding sequence is TGTGCCAGCAGTTATGGGGAGCTATTTACCTACGAGCAGTACTTC. Translated: CASSYGELFTYEQYF.

V gene TRBV11-3 combines with J gene TRBJ2-7; D is unresolved. Between the trimmed V and J ends, which lost 3 bases and 0 bases, there was a span of 12 bases. This CDR3 contains 15 residues. From germline, CDR1 is SGHNT and CDR2 YENEEA. CDR3 sequence: CASSLGGGSSYEQYF. The CDR3 DNA reads as TGTGCCAGCAGCTTGGGTGGCGGTAGCTCCTACGAGCAGTACTTC. Based on the CDR3 plus reference TRBV11-3 and TRBJ2-7, the full variable domain is EAGVVQSPRYKIIEKKQPVAFWCNPISGHNTLYWYLQNLGQGPELLIRYENEEAVDDSQLPKDRFSAERLKGVDSTLKIQPAELGDSAVYLCASSLGGGSSYEQYFGPGTRLTVT.

This sequence joins TRBV7-9 and TRBJ2-3; 12 nucleotides align to TRBD2. The ends lost 1 base at V and 7 bases at J; junction bases unmatched: 15. Germline assignment: CDR1 SEHNR and CDR2 FQNEAQ (reference sequence). The CDR3 spans 19 residues. This CDR3 reads CASSLDSSGGAEIRYTQYF. DNA of the CDR3: TGTGCCAGCAGCTTAGACTCTAGCGGGGGGGCTGAAATTAGATATACGCAGTATTTT.

This clone turned up a few times. The rearrangement joins TRBV5-1 to TRBJ1-1; no definite D call. In germline, CDR1 is SGHRS, CDR2 YFSETQ. Trimming pared 0 bases from V and 4 bases from J, leaving 7 bases between. This CDR3 is 13 amino acids long. The CDR3 DNA reads TGCGCCAGCAGCTTGGCCGAGGCCACTGAAGCTTTCTTT. This encodes CASSLAEATEAFF.

The rearrangement links TRBV5-1 to TRBJ2-2; TRBD2 matches at 9 bases. The germline V gene has CDR1 SGHRS and CDR2 YFSETQ. CDR3 length equals 16 residues. Trimming removed 4 bases from V and 4 bases from J; junction bases left unmatched: 8. CDR3 sequence: CASSPSGNPSTGELFF. The CDR3 DNA reads TGCGCCAGCAGCCCTAGCGGGAACCCGTCCACCGGGGAGCTGTTTTTT. The whole variable domain, remainder taken from reference TRBV5-1 and TRBJ2-2, is KAGVTQTPRYLIKTRGQQVTLSCSPISGHRSVSWYQQTPGQGLQFLFEYFSETQRNKGNFPGRFSGRQFSNSRSEMNVSTLELGDSALYLCASSPSGNPSTGELFFGEGSRLTVL.

The chain is built from TRBV28 and TRBJ2-1; TRBD2 aligns across 11 bases. The V and J ends lost 7 bases and 7 bases, in that order; junction bases with no gene match: 9. This CDR3 spans 15 amino acids. CDR1 MDHEN and CDR2 SYDVKM come from the germline V gene. CDR3 coding DNA: TGTGCCAGCAACACCCCCGGGACTAGCGGTAATGAGCAGTTCTTC. Its protein product is CASNTPGTSGNEQFF.

This clone showed up just once. J is TRBJ2-7 and V is TRBV4-1, with D maybe TRBD1 (5 bases). The V gene's germline CDR1 is MGHRA and CDR2 YSYEKL. This CDR3 has 13 residues. V gave up 3 bases and J gave up 3 bases, with 9 bases separating them. The CDR3 DNA reads as TGCGCCAGCAGCCACAGGGTAGACTACGAGCAGTACTTC. Protein: CASSHRVDYEQYF.

The V gene is TRBV6-1, the J gene TRBJ2-5, with D unresolved. The J call may be incorrect, as the DNA end agrees better with TRBJ2-7. CDR3 length: 11 amino acids. CDR1 and CDR2 from the germline V gene are MNHNS and SASEGT. The CDR3 DNA reads as TGTGCCTCCCAGACACATTACGAGCAGTACTTC. Translated: CASQTHYEQYF.

The chain uses TRBV18 and TRBJ2-7; possible D gene TRBD1, 5 bases. The length of the CDR3 is 16 residues. The V end was cut by 1 base, the J end by 7 bases, with 20 bases between. CDR1 is KGHSH, CDR2 LQKENI, per germline. CDR3 amino acids: CASSPLLAVRVEEQYF. In DNA, the CDR3 is TGTGCCAGCTCACCACTCTTGGCGGTCAGGGTGGAGGAGCAGTACTTC.

This rearrangement joins TRBV13 to TRBJ2-3, with TRBD1 matching over 9 bases. The CDR3 contains 15 residues. The germline V gene has CDR1 PRHDT and CDR2 FYEKMQ (reference sequence). The V segment lost 5 bases and the J segment 1 base; nucleotides outside the gene matches: 4. CDR3 sequence (DNA): TGTGCCAGCAGCCCACAGGGGGCCCGCACAGATACGCAGTATTTT. Protein sequence: CASSPQGARTDTQYF. The whole variable domain, remainder taken from reference TRBV13 and TRBJ2-3, is AAGVIQSPRHLIKEKRETATLKCYPIPRHDTVYWYQQGPGQDPQFLISFYEKMQSDKGSIPDRFSAQQFSDYHSELNMSSLELGDSALYFCASSPQGARTDTQYFGPGTRLTVL.